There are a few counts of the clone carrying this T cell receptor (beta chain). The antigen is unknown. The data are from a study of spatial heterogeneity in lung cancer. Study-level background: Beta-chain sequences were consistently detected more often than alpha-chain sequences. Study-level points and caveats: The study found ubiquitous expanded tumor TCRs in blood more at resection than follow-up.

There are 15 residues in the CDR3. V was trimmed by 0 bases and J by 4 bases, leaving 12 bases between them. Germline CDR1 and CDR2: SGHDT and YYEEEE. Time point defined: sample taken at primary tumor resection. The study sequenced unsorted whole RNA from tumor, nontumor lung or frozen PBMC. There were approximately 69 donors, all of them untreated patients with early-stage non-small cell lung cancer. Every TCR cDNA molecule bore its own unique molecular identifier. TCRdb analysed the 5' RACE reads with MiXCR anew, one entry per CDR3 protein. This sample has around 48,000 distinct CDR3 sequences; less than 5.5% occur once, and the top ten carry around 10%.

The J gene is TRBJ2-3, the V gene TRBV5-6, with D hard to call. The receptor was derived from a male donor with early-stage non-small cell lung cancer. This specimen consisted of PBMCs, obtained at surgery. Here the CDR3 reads CASSLDVFRADTQYF. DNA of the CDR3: TGTGCCAGCAGCTTGGATGTCTTTCGGGCAGATACGCAGTATTTT.